What follows are 22 T cell receptor beta chains derived from one specimen sequenced in a study of CD8 T cell repertoires and HIV-1 epitope variants. No antigen is known for these receptors. TCRdb keeps only in-frame clones here, not all; method: immunoSEQ multiplex PCR. This table holds roughly 5,500 clones, around two thirds found once. Material for sequencing was cultured CD8+ T cells derived from PBMCs. These receptors originate from a male donor with HIV.

This chain links TRBV19 with TRBJ2-6, with a possible D match to TRBD1 (6 bases). V gave up 2 bases and J gave up 4 bases, with 9 bases separating them. This CDR3 has 15 residues. Germline V gene lookup returns CDR1 LNHDA and CDR2 SQIVND (reference sequence). The CDR3 DNA follows: TGTGCCAGTAGTATACAGGGGACCGGGGCCAACGTCCTGACTTTC. The encoded protein is CASSIQGTGANVLTF. The variable domain in full, with the rest retrieved from reference TRBV19 and TRBJ2-6, is DGGITQSPKYLFRKEGQNVTLSCEQNLNHDAMYWYRQDPGQGLRLIYYSQIVNDFQKGDIAEGYSVSREKKESFPLTVTSAQKNPTAFYLCASSIQGTGANVLTFGAGSRLTVL.

The V gene is TRBV28, the J gene TRBJ1-2; D is possibly TRBD1 (5 bases). CDR3 length: 12 residues. The V gene's germline CDR1 is MDHEN and CDR2 SYDVKM. Trimming took 10 bases from V and 6 from J, leaving 15 bases between them. The CDR3 nucleotides are TGTGCCACCAAGTCGGGGCCAGATGGCTACACCTTC. Translation gives CATKSGPDGYTF.

This chain links TRBV2 with TRBJ2-1; D not certain. V lost 8 bases, J lost 0 bases, and 14 bases lay in between. The CDR3 extends over 15 amino acids. Germline V gene lookup returns CDR1 SNHLY and CDR2 FYNNEI. Here the CDR3 reads CASLPDSPSYNEQFF. Written as DNA, the CDR3 is TGTGCCAGCCTCCCAGACTCGCCCTCCTACAATGAGCAGTTCTTC.

The CDR3 bases are TGTGCCAGCAGCTTAATAGCGGGGGGTGGCTCCTACAATGAGCAGTTCTTC. This sequence encodes CASSLIAGGGSYNEQFF. The rearrangement links TRBV7-9 to TRBJ2-1; 10 bases fit TRBD2. Germline V CDR1 and CDR2: SEHNR, FQNEAQ (reference sequence). CDR3 size: 17 residues. V shed 2 bases, J shed 0 bases, and the junction held 4 bases outside the gene matches.

This clone was found a few times. The chain has TRBV6-6 and TRBJ1-1, with D possibly being TRBD1 (6 bases). Germline V gene data show CDR1 as MNHNY and CDR2 as SVGAGI (reference sequence). This CDR3 has 14 amino acids. V was pared by 6 bases and J by 4 bases, with 15 bases between. The CDR3 region is CASSPDRIGTEAFF. CDR3 coding DNA: TGTGCCAGCAGCCCCGACAGGATCGGCACTGAAGCTTTCTTT.

The V and J genes are TRBV7-9 and TRBJ1-4; 7 bases map to TRBD1. The CDR3 runs to 15 residues. The V gene's germline CDR1 is SEHNR and CDR2 FQNEAQ (reference sequence). Trimming at V came to 3 bases and at J to 3 bases, leaving 4 bases not matched to a gene. The DNA for the CDR3 is TGTGCCAGCAGCTTTCCGGGACAGCCTAATGAAAAACTGTTTTTT. This translates into CASSFPGQPNEKLFF.

J is TRBJ2-7 and V is TRBV5-4; D is uncertain. The CDR3 covers 11 residues. V lost 1 base, J lost 5 bases, and 4 bases lay in between. Germline V gene lookup returns CDR1 SGHNT and CDR2 YYREEE (reference sequence). As DNA, the CDR3 is TGTGCCAGCAGCTTGTCCCACGAGCAGTACTTC. Encoded protein: CASSLSHEQYF.

This clone is labeled as medium-sized (0.01 to 0.1%). The chain uses TRBV19 and TRBJ2-7; D may match TRBD1 or TRBD2 (6 bases each). With 3 bases removed from V and 4 bases from J, the gap between germline ends came to 13 bases. This CDR3 contains 14 residues. Germline lookup yields CDR1 LNHDA and CDR2 SQIVND (reference sequence). CDR3 residues: CASSISSGAYEQYF. The CDR3 bases are TGTGCCAGTAGTATCTCGTCGGGGGCTTACGAGCAGTACTTC.

The chain links TRBV9 to TRBJ2-1; D not certain. The CDR3 extends over 16 amino acids. The germline CDR1 and CDR2 sequences are SGDLS and YYNGEE. The V end lost 0 bases, the J end lost 0 bases, and 10 bases lay between the germline ends. For the CDR3, the DNA is TGTGCCAGCAGCGTAGAAGCCGGTAGCTCCTACAATGAGCAGTTCTTC. It encodes CASSVEAGSSYNEQFF.

This clone came up once. The gene calls are TRBV28 and TRBJ2-1; D may be TRBD2 (6 bases). Trimming took off 2 bases at V and 4 bases at J, with 9 bases between the two ends. This CDR3 comprises 14 residues. Per the germline V gene, CDR1 is MDHEN and CDR2 is SYDVKM. The DNA of the CDR3 is TGTGCCAGCAGTTTAACTAGCTTGTACAATGAGCAGTTCTTC. Residues: CASSLTSLYNEQFF.

V and J are TRBV7-2 and TRBJ2-5; D is undetermined. CDR3 length: 11 amino acids. The V and J ends lost 5 bases and 5 bases respectively, with 6 bases between them. Germline values: CDR1 SGHTA, CDR2 FQGNSA. As DNA, the CDR3 is TGTGCCAGCAGCCCCGCGGAGACCCAGTACTTC. Protein product: CASSPAETQYF. Looking up the rest from reference TRBV7-2 and TRBJ2-5 gives the full variable domain: GAGVSQSPSNKVTEKGKDVELRCDPISGHTALYWYRQSLGQGLEFLIYFQGNSAPDKSGLPSDRFSAERTGGSVSTLTIQRTQQEDSAVYLCASSPAETQYFGPGTRLLVL.

In DNA form, the CDR3 reads TGCGCCAGCAGCTTGGGGGACAGTGGCTACGAGCAGTACTTC. Encoded protein: CASSLGDSGYEQYF. The chain is built from TRBV5-1 and TRBJ2-7; 7 nucleotides line up with TRBD1. V shed 0 bases and J 3 bases; nucleotides not matched to a gene: 3. CDR1 is SGHRS and CDR2 is YFSETQ in the germline V gene. The CDR3 runs 14 residues.

The chain recombines TRBV4-1 with TRBJ2-3; 11 bases are shared with TRBD1. Per the germline V gene, CDR1 is MGHRA and CDR2 is YSYEKL. The CDR3 is 17 residues long. The V gene end was trimmed by 0 bases and the J gene end by 2 bases; junction bases not matched to a gene: 4. The CDR3 nucleotides are TGCGCCAGCAGCCAAGAGGGGGACAGGGGGTACACAGATACGCAGTATTTT. It translates to CASSQEGDRGYTDTQYF.

This clone was detected once. J is TRBJ1-2 and V is TRBV4-3; possible D gene TRBD1, 5 bases. V was shortened by 0 bases and J by 3 bases, with 14 bases between the two germline ends. From germline, CDR1 is LGHNA and CDR2 YSLEER. CDR3 length: 16 amino acids. CDR3 sequence: CASSQDVGEGYYGYTF. CDR3 nucleotide sequence: TGCGCCAGCAGCCAAGACGTAGGGGAGGGTTACTATGGCTACACCTTC.

This clone was seen a handful of times. This chain joins TRBV5-1 and TRBJ1-1; D is perhaps TRBD1 (5 bases). V lost 4 bases and J lost 5, with 12 bases in between. This CDR3 spans 13 amino acids. Germline V gives CDR1 SGHRS, CDR2 YFSETQ. The CDR3 nucleotides are TGCGCCAGCAGCCCCTTGGAGGGGACTGAAGCTTTCTTT. Translating it yields CASSPLEGTEAFF.

This clone was seen a few times. The chain uses TRBV11-1 and TRBJ1-6, with no clear D. This CDR3 spans 14 amino acids. V lost 5 bases, J lost 6 bases, and 11 bases lay in between. Germline loops: CDR1 SGHAT, CDR2 FQDESV (reference sequence). As DNA, the CDR3 is TGTGCCAGCAGCGAAAATCGGATTAATTCACCCCTCCACTTT. It is translated as CASSENRINSPLHF.

The V gene is TRBV28, the J gene TRBJ1-6, with D possibly matching TRBD1 (6 bases). V was trimmed by 2 bases and J by 10 bases, leaving 15 bases between them. Per the germline V gene, CDR1 is MDHEN and CDR2 is SYDVKM. This CDR3 region has 15 residues. The CDR3 sequence: CASSLPGQSGSPLHF. CDR3 DNA sequence: TGTGCCAGCAGTTTACCCGGACAGTCAGGCTCACCCCTCCACTTT.

The genes are TRBV13 and TRBJ2-7; D is uncertain. Germline CDR1 PRHDT, CDR2 FYEKMQ (reference sequence). V gave up 5 bases and J gave up 2 bases, with 13 bases separating them. This CDR3 is 14 amino acids long. Written as DNA, the CDR3 is TGTGCCAGCAGCCCCCCCTCAGGACCCTACGAGCAGTACTTC. It codes for CASSPPSGPYEQYF.

The rearrangement uses TRBV13 and TRBJ1-2; TRBD1 agrees at 8 bases. CDR1 PRHDT and CDR2 FYEKMQ come from the germline V gene (reference sequence). V shed 5 bases and J 3 bases; nucleotides not matched to a gene: 8. The CDR3 runs 15 residues. For the CDR3, the DNA is TGTGCCAGCAGCGTCCGGGACAGGCGATACTATGGCTACACCTTC. Translating gives CASSVRDRRYYGYTF.

The chain combines TRBV10-2 with TRBJ2-1, with D uncertain. This CDR3 region has 11 residues. The germline V gene has CDR1 WSHSY and CDR2 SAAADI. Trimming shortened V by 6 bases and J by 8 bases, and 8 bases separated the two germline ends. In nucleotides, the CDR3 is TGCGCCAGCAGCCTATGGTATGAGCAGTTCTTC. Residues: CASSLWYEQFF.

This clone has only a few counts. V is TRBV27 and J is TRBJ2-6; D not certain. There are 18 residues in the CDR3. V lost 10 bases and J lost 0, with 22 bases in between. Per germline, CDR1 MNHEY and CDR2 SMNVEV (reference sequence). The CDR3 sequence is CATQSTTTANSGANVLTF. Written as DNA, the CDR3 is TGTGCCACCCAATCCACAACTACTGCGAACTCTGGGGCCAACGTCCTGACTTTC.

In this sample, this clone turned up a few times. This chain uses TRBV18 with TRBJ1-1; D remains ambiguous. V lost 5 bases and J lost 4, with 11 bases in between. The V gene's germline CDR1 is KGHSH and CDR2 LQKENI. This CDR3 contains 13 residues. CDR3 bases: TGTGCCAGCTCAGTGTGGTTGGCCACTGAAGCTTTCTTT. Its protein product is CASSVWLATEAFF.